The 3 T cell receptor beta chains below were found in one sample sequenced in a study of OX40 agonist ivuxolimab in advanced cancers. The data were produced by immunoSEQ multiplex PCR, yet TCRdb's version contains in-frame clones alone and is incomplete. The profile covers about 35,000 clones, with around nine tenths appearing a single time and 20% to 25% taken by the ten largest. The source material was CD4+ or CD8+ T cells sorted from blood, sampled in a trial of the OX40 agonist ivuxolimab. Receptors were obtained from an adult with an advanced solid tumor such as melanoma, head and neck, liver or kidney cancer.

The chain is built from TRBV18 and TRBJ2-1; a possible D gene is TRBD2 (5 bases). The V and J ends lost 2 bases and 9 bases respectively, with 14 bases between them. The CDR3 extends over 14 amino acids. From germline, CDR1 is KGHSH and CDR2 LQKENI. In DNA form, the CDR3 reads TGTGCCAGCTCACCAGGTTTTAGTGCGGGTGAGCAGTTCTTC. Translated: CASSPGFSAGEQFF.

The V call is TRBV29-1, the J call TRBJ1-1; possible D gene TRBD1, 5 bases. The germline V gene encodes CDR1 SQVTM and CDR2 ANQGSEA. Trimming pared 7 bases from V and 1 base from J, leaving 10 bases between. This CDR3 spans 12 amino acids. The CDR3 nucleotides are TGCAGCGCCGCTCAGGGGAACACTGAAGCTTTCTTT. This sequence encodes CSAAQGNTEAFF.

The CDR3 sequence: CASSFGTYSNQPQHF. Here the CDR3 DNA reads TGTGCCAGTAGTTTCGGGACCTATAGCAATCAGCCCCAGCATTTT. The chain carries TRBV19 and TRBJ1-5, with TRBD1 as a possible D gene (5 bases). The CDR3 totals 15 residues. Germline V CDR1 and CDR2: LNHDA, SQIVND (reference sequence). V was cut by 5 bases and J by 0 bases, with 11 bases left in between.